The 23 T cell receptor beta chains in this list originate from one sample, sequenced in a study of T cells after yellow fever vaccination. TCRdb re-analysed the 5' RACE reads in MiXCR, keeping a single row per CDR3 protein. The sample carries 300,000 to 400,000 distinct CDR3 sequences, roughly 8.6% recorded once. The source material was PBMCs, sampled more than 40 days after the first yellow fever vaccination. All receptors derive from a man aged 18 to 30 who received the YFV17D yellow fever vaccine.

This clonotype has a handful of counts. V is TRBV3-1 and J is TRBJ2-3; 8 bases match TRBD1. The CDR3 has 15 amino acids. Trimming took 4 bases from V and 4 from J; bases not matched to a gene: 7. Germline V lookup: CDR1 LGHDT, CDR2 YNNKEL (reference sequence). CDR3 loop: CASSLTGGGSDTQYF. For the CDR3, the DNA is TGTGCCAGCAGCCTTACAGGGGGTGGGTCAGATACGCAGTATTTT.

The chain recombines TRBV2 with TRBJ1-1; D possibly corresponds to TRBD1 (5 bases). The CDR3 consists of 17 residues. The V gene's germline CDR1 is SNHLY and CDR2 FYNNEI. With 0 bases removed from V and 7 bases from J, the gap between germline ends came to 21 bases. CDR3 sequence reads: CASSEAELRWGTREAFF. Here the CDR3 DNA reads TGTGCCAGCAGTGAAGCGGAATTGCGTTGGGGGACGCGTGAAGCTTTCTTT.

This clonotype was seen only a few times. The chain links TRBV6-5 to TRBJ1-4; possible D gene TRBD1, 6 bases. Deletions cut 0 bases from V and 3 bases from J, with 8 bases between. CDR3 length: 15 residues. Germline V gives CDR1 MNHEY, CDR2 SVGAGI. The DNA for the CDR3 is TGTGCCAGCAGTTACTCGCCAGGGGCTAATGAAAAACTGTTTTTT. Encoded protein: CASSYSPGANEKLFF.

The chain uses TRBV30 and TRBJ1-2; D is perhaps TRBD1 (6 bases). Deletions cut 0 bases from V and 7 bases from J, with 9 bases between. CDR1 and CDR2 (germline): GTSNPN, SVGIG (reference sequence). This CDR3 comprises 12 residues. The CDR3 protein is CAWSVQGGGYTF. The CDR3 bases are TGTGCCTGGAGTGTACAGGGAGGTGGCTACACCTTC.

This clonotype came up a few times. The chain is built from TRBV5-6 and TRBJ2-7; 9 nucleotides match TRBD1. The CDR3 consists of 16 residues. Trimming removed 5 bases from V and 0 bases from J; junction bases left unmatched: 9. Germline CDR1 is SGHDT and CDR2 is YYEEEE. The CDR3 region is CASSYRDREFSYEQYV. The CDR3 region has the DNA TGTGCCAGCAGTTACCGGGACAGGGAATTCTCCTACGAGCAGTACGTC.

The V call is TRBV5-1, the J call TRBJ2-7; 10 bases map to TRBD2. This CDR3 is built from 17 residues. Per germline, CDR1 SGHRS and CDR2 YFSETQ. V was clipped by 0 bases and J by 7 bases; unmatched bases: 13. CDR3 in DNA: TGCGCCAGCAGCTTGGAGCTAGCGGGGGTCCCCTCAGGAGAGCAGTACTTC. Encoded protein: CASSLELAGVPSGEQYF.

CDR3 loop: CASSRAESSYNEQFF. The CDR3 nucleotides read TGTGCCAGCAGCAGAGCCGAGAGCTCCTACAATGAGCAGTTCTTC. The chain has TRBV7-8 and TRBJ2-1, with D unresolved. Trimming left V 5 bases short and J 0 bases short, with 11 bases between. In germline, CDR1 is SGHVS, CDR2 FQNEAQ. The CDR3 totals 15 residues.

The sample holds a few counts of this clonotype. The rearrangement links TRBV7-9 to TRBJ1-3; D is undetermined. Germline CDR1 reads SEHNR; CDR2 reads FQNEAQ (reference sequence). This CDR3 is 15 amino acids long. Trimming cost V 5 bases and J 3 bases, with 14 bases left between them. CDR3 bases: TGTGCCAGCAGCCTCCTGCAGGACGGTGGAAACACCATATATTTT. Amino acids: CASSLLQDGGNTIYF. Full variable domain (missing parts from reference TRBV7-9 and TRBJ1-3): DTGVSQNPRHKITKRGQNVTFRCDPISEHNRLYWYRQTLGQGPEFLTYFQNEAQLEKSRLLSDRFSAERPKGSFSTLEIQRTEQGDSAMYLCASSLLQDGGNTIYFGEGSWLTVV.

V is TRBV10-3 and J is TRBJ2-1; D is possibly TRBD1 (5 bases). Germline-derived CDR1 and CDR2 are ENHRY and SYGVKD. Trimming took 8 bases from V and 4 from J, leaving 6 bases between them. The CDR3 extends over 11 amino acids. The CDR3: CAIGAYNEQFF. The DNA for the CDR3 is TGTGCCATCGGGGCTTACAATGAGCAGTTCTTC.

The chain is built from TRBV7-8 and TRBJ1-1, with D possibly matching TRBD1 (5 bases). CDR1 and CDR2 (germline): SGHVS, FQNEAQ. The CDR3 runs 14 residues. V was clipped by 0 bases and J by 3 bases, with 8 bases between them. For the CDR3, the DNA is TGTGCCAGCAGCTTAGCTTGGGGGTACACTGAAGCTTTCTTT. Protein product: CASSLAWGYTEAFF.

This sequence joins TRBV5-5 and TRBJ2-7; D gene unclear. Germline assignment: CDR1 SGHKS and CDR2 YYEKEE (reference sequence). The CDR3 covers 11 residues. V was pared by 7 bases and J by 4 bases, with 9 bases between. As DNA, the CDR3 is TGTGCCAGCGGTTCCCGGTACGAGCAGTACGTC. This sequence encodes CASGSRYEQYV.

The chain combines TRBV28 with TRBJ1-5, with D possibly matching TRBD1 (5 bases). From germline, CDR1 is MDHEN and CDR2 SYDVKM. The CDR3 has 16 amino acids. V lost 1 base and J lost 2, with 12 bases in between. As DNA, the CDR3 is TGTGCCAGCAGTTTATATGACGGGGGTGGCAATCAGCCCCAGCATTTT. Its translation: CASSLYDGGGNQPQHF.

The chain carries TRBV6-2 or TRBV6-3 and TRBJ1-2; 7 nucleotides match TRBD1. Germline V gives CDR1 MNHEY, CDR2 SVGEGT. The CDR3 runs 15 residues. V lost 2 bases to trimming and J lost 2 bases; unmatched junction nucleotides: 5. The CDR3 loop reads CASSYGDRANYGYTF. The CDR3 DNA follows: TGTGCCAGCAGTTACGGGGACAGAGCCAACTATGGCTACACCTTC.

At least ten counts were recorded for this clonotype. The CDR3 DNA reads TGTGCCAGCAGCGGGGACAGGGGAAACACCATATATTTT. It codes for CASSGDRGNTIYF. J is TRBJ1-3 and V is TRBV5-5, with 8 nucleotides matching TRBD1. Germline V gene data show CDR1 as SGHKS and CDR2 as YYEKEE (reference sequence). The CDR3 runs to 13 residues. V gave up 4 bases and J gave up 4 bases; unmatched junction bases: 1.

This chain connects TRBV10-3 to TRBJ1-5; D gene ambiguous. Germline lookup yields CDR1 ENHRY and CDR2 SYGVKD. The length of the CDR3 is 12 residues. V was trimmed by 6 bases and J by 5 bases, leaving 8 bases between them. CDR3 protein: CAISAGDQPQHF. The CDR3 DNA sequence: TGTGCCATCAGCGCAGGCGATCAGCCCCAGCATTTT.

V usage is TRBV7-6 and J usage is TRBJ2-7, with D perhaps TRBD1 or TRBD2 (6 bases each). V was cut by 1 base and J by 5 bases, with 12 bases left in between. Looked up from germline, CDR1 is SGHVS and CDR2 is FNYEAQ. The CDR3 is 14 amino acids. CDR3 nucleotide sequence: TGTGCCAGCAGCTTAGAGGGGGGCGCTGACGAGCAGTACTTC. This codes for CASSLEGGADEQYF.

The chain recombines TRBV5-4 with TRBJ2-1; no firm D call. The germline gives CDR1 SGHNT, CDR2 YYREEE (reference sequence). V was pared by 0 bases and J by 10 bases, with 20 bases between. The CDR3 totals 16 residues. CDR3 DNA: TGTGCCAGCAGCTTGGGAAACCGTCTATCCTCCTCGGAGCAGTTCTTC. It is translated as CASSLGNRLSSSEQFF.

V and J are TRBV4-3 and TRBJ2-5, with 12 bases fitting TRBD2. This CDR3 contains 17 residues. CDR1 LGHNA and CDR2 YSLEER come from the germline V gene. Trimming removed 1 base from V and 4 bases from J; junction bases left unmatched: 7. CDR3 loop: CASSQGVGLAGRETQYF. The CDR3 nucleotides read TGCGCCAGCAGCCAAGGTGTCGGACTAGCGGGGCGAGAGACCCAGTACTTC.

The genes are TRBV29-1 and TRBJ2-7; D is possibly TRBD1 or TRBD2 (5 bases each). The CDR3 totals 13 residues. CDR1 and CDR2 (germline): SQVTM, ANQGSEA. V lost 0 bases and J lost 3, with 9 bases in between. The CDR3 region has the DNA TGCAGCGTTGAAGACCGGGACCGCTACGAGCAGTACTTC. It yields the protein CSVEDRDRYEQYF.

This rearrangement joins TRBV19 to TRBJ2-3, with TRBD2 matching over 7 bases. Unmatched junction bases numbered 7, after V lost 4 bases and J lost 0 bases. Germline CDR1 and CDR2: LNHDA and SQIVND (reference sequence). The CDR3 has 16 residues. The DNA for the CDR3 is TGTGCCAGTAGTACCTCCCCGCGGGGGAGCACAGATACGCAGTATTTT. Translated, it gives CASSTSPRGSTDTQYF.

This clonotype has ten or more counts. V usage is TRBV5-1 and J usage is TRBJ2-7; tentative D call: TRBD1 (5 bases). This CDR3 spans 13 amino acids. The V end was cut by 2 bases, the J end by 6 bases, with 12 bases between. Germline V CDR1 and CDR2: SGHRS, YFSETQ. The CDR3 region is CASSFDSIGEQYF. In nucleotides, the CDR3 is TGCGCCAGCAGCTTCGACAGCATCGGCGAGCAGTACTTC.

The chain carries TRBV5-1 and TRBJ1-3, with D hard to call. This CDR3 contains 16 residues. Germline V lookup: CDR1 SGHRS, CDR2 YFSETQ. V was trimmed by 0 bases and J by 0 bases, leaving 10 bases between them. The CDR3 spells CASSLGGATSGNTIYF. The CDR3 DNA sequence: TGCGCCAGCAGCTTGGGTGGAGCAACCTCTGGAAACACCATATATTTT.

In its sample, this clonotype was seen many times. J is TRBJ1-1 and V is TRBV5-1; 9 bases fit TRBD1. There are 15 residues in the CDR3. V lost 4 bases and J lost 1; bases outside the gene matches: 5. The germline gives CDR1 SGHRS, CDR2 YFSETQ. The CDR3 DNA reads as TGCGCCAGCAGCGATCCGGGACAGGGGAACACTGAAGCTTTCTTT. Encoded protein: CASSDPGQGNTEAFF.